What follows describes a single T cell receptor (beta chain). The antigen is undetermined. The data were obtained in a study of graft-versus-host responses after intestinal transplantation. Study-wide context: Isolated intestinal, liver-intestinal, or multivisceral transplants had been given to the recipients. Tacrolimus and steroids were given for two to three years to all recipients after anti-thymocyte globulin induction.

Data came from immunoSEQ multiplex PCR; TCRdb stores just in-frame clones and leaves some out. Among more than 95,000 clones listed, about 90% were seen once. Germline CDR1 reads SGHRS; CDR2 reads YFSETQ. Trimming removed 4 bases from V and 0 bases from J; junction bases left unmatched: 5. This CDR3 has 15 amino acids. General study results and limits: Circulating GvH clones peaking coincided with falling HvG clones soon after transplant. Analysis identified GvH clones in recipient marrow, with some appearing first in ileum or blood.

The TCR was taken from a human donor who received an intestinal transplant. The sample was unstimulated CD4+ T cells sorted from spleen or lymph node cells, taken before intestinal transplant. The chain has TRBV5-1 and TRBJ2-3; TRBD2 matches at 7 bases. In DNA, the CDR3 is TGCGCCAGCAGCAGGGACTACCCAAGCACAGATACGCAGTATTTT. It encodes CASSRDYPSTDTQYF.